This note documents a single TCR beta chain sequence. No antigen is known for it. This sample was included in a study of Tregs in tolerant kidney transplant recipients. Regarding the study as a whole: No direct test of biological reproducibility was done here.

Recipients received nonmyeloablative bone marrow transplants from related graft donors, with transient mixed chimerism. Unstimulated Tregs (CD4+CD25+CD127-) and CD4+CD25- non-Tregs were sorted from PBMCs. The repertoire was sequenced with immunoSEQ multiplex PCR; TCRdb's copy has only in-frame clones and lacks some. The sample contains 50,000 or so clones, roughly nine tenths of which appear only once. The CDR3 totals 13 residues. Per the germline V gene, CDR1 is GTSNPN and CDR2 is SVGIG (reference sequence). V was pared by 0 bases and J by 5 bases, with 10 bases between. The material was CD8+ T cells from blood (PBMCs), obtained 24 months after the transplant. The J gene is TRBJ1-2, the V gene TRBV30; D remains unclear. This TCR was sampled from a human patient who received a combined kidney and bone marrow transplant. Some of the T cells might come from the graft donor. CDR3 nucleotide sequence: TGTGCCTGGAGTGTAAGCGGAACTTATGGCTACACCTTC. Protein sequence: CAWSVSGTYGYTF. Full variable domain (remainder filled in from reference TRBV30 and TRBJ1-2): SQTIHQWPATLVQPVGSPLSLECTVEGTSNPNLYWYRQAAGRGLQLLFYSVGIGQISSEVPQNLSASRPQDRQFILSSKKLLLSDSGFYLCAWSVSGTYGYTFGSGTRLTVV.